The 19 T cell receptor beta chains reported below all come from one sample, sequenced in a study of T cells in Graves' hyperthyroidism and ophthalmopathy. Amplified TCR beta CDR3 regions derived from RNA transcripts. First-round RT-PCR with HTBI primers amplified the TCR CDR3 region. TCRdb reprocessed the multiplex PCR reads via MiXCR and lists one record per CDR3 protein. The sample consists of about 550,000 distinct CDR3 sequences, less than 25% of them appearing once. Sample: blood. Receptors were obtained from a man aged 18-30 years with Graves' hyperthyroidism.

V usage is TRBV6-2 or TRBV6-3 and J usage is TRBJ1-2; D not certain. Germline CDR1 MNHEY, CDR2 SVGEGT. The V gene lost 3 bases and the J gene lost 9 bases, with 20 bases spanning the gap. CDR3 length: 15 amino acids. The CDR3 nucleotides read TGTGCCAGCAGTTATTTTAATGAGGACGCCACTAGCTACACCTTC. It translates to CASSYFNEDATSYTF.

This clonotype was found many times. The genes are TRBV6-5 and TRBJ1-1; no clear D gene. The CDR3 covers 14 residues. Trimming left V 0 bases short and J 5 bases short, with 10 bases between. Germline assignment: CDR1 MNHEY and CDR2 SVGAGI. CDR3 region: CASSYSEFGTEAFF. CDR3 nucleotides: TGTGCCAGCAGTTACTCTGAGTTTGGGACTGAAGCTTTCTTT.

This clonotype occurred many times. The chain has TRBV20-1 and TRBJ1-1, with 9 bases lining up with TRBD1. Unmatched junction bases numbered 6, after V lost 1 base and J lost 6 bases. The CDR3 sequence is 14 residues long. The germline V gene has CDR1 DFQATT and CDR2 SNEGSKA (reference sequence). Here the CDR3 DNA reads TGCAGTGCTAGAGGGGAGGACAGGGGCTCTGAAGCTTTCTTT. Its protein product is CSARGEDRGSEAFF.

The gene calls are TRBV6-2 or TRBV6-3 and TRBJ2-7; possibly TRBD1 for D (5 bases). The germline V and J ends were trimmed by 5 bases and 2 bases, with 19 bases remaining between them. Germline values: CDR1 MNHEY, CDR2 SVGEGT. The length of the CDR3 is 16 residues. As DNA, the CDR3 is TGTGCCAGCAGTGACCGTCGGACAACTTTCACCTACGAGCAGTACTTC. It is translated as CASSDRRTTFTYEQYF.

This clonotype showed up many times. The chain uses TRBV6-1 and TRBJ1-5; weak D call: TRBD1 (6 bases). The CDR3 is 15 residues long. Germline values: CDR1 MNHNS, CDR2 SASEGT. Trimming removed 7 bases at V and 5 bases at J, with 18 bases between. DNA for the CDR3: TGTGCCAGCACTACGGGGGGGCGCGGAGATCAGCCCCAGCATTTT. The encoded protein is CASTTGGRGDQPQHF.

This clonotype came up many times. This chain links TRBV27 with TRBJ1-1; TRBD1 might be the D (5 bases). Trimming took off 6 bases at V and 2 bases at J, with 16 bases between the two ends. This CDR3 is 15 amino acids long. Germline V gives CDR1 MNHEY, CDR2 SMNVEV (reference sequence). The CDR3 region is CASSDTGTYNTEAFF. In DNA, the CDR3 is TGTGCCAGCAGCGATACCGGGACCTATAACACTGAAGCTTTCTTT.

The CDR3 DNA reads TGCAGTGCTAAGACAGACATGAACACTGAAGCTTTCTTT. Its protein product is CSAKTDMNTEAFF. J is TRBJ1-1 and V is TRBV20-1, with D maybe TRBD1 (5 bases). CDR3 length equals 13 residues. CDR1 is DFQATT, CDR2 SNEGSKA, per germline (reference sequence). V lost 4 bases and J lost 0, with 9 bases in between.

Ten or more counts support this clonotype. The chain couples TRBV20-1 to TRBJ1-2; unclear D gene. Germline values: CDR1 DFQATT, CDR2 SNEGSKA (reference sequence). V lost 6 bases to trimming and J lost 10 bases, with 21 bases between them. CDR3 length: 13 amino acids. CDR3 sequence: CSAASPSRVDYTF. The CDR3, as DNA: TGCAGTGCCGCAAGCCCCTCCCGAGTCGACTACACCTTC.

This clonotype was picked up many times. This chain uses TRBV11-2 with TRBJ1-1; D is unresolved. V lost 1 base to trimming and J lost 4 bases, with 10 bases between them. This CDR3 comprises 14 residues. Germline lookup yields CDR1 SGHAT and CDR2 FQNNGV. Here the CDR3 DNA reads TGTGCCAGCAGCTTAGTAGGTGGGAGCACTGAAGCTTTCTTT. Translation gives CASSLVGGSTEAFF.

This clonotype was seen many times. The V call is TRBV13, the J call TRBJ1-2; the match to TRBD1 covers 7 bases. This CDR3 contains 16 residues. The germline V gene encodes CDR1 PRHDT and CDR2 FYEKMQ (reference sequence). Losses at the gene ends were 0 bases for V and 4 bases for J; bases not matched to a gene: 8. CDR3 in amino acids: CASSLGARQGIYGYTF. DNA of the CDR3: TGTGCCAGCAGCTTAGGCGCCCGACAGGGTATCTATGGCTACACCTTC.

This clonotype was detected ten times or more. This sequence joins TRBV6-1 and TRBJ2-7; D is perhaps TRBD1 or TRBD2 (5 bases each). CDR1 is MNHNS, CDR2 SASEGT, per germline. There are 14 residues in the CDR3. V lost 7 bases, J lost 0 bases, and 13 bases lay in between. Here the CDR3 DNA reads TGTGCCAGCAAACAACGGGGCCTCTCCTACGAGCAGTACTTC. This translates into CASKQRGLSYEQYF.

The V call is TRBV12-5, the J call TRBJ1-1; a possible D gene is TRBD1 (6 bases). The CDR3 loop spans 16 amino acids. Trimming removed 3 bases at V and 5 bases at J, with 19 bases between. Germline V gene data show CDR1 as LGHNT and CDR2 as FRNRAP. CDR3 in DNA: TGTGCTAGTGGTTTCCCCTCTCAGGGGATGGGGACTGAAGCTTTCTTT. This translates into CASGFPSQGMGTEAFF.

The gene calls are TRBV12-3 or TRBV12-4 and TRBJ1-5; D uncertain. This CDR3 contains 13 residues. V lost 7 bases and J 6 bases, leaving 13 bases between the germline ends. CDR3 sequence: CASTLSIFQPQHF. Here the CDR3 DNA reads TGTGCCAGCACCCTATCCATATTTCAGCCCCAGCATTTT.

This clonotype turned up a few times. The V gene is TRBV28, the J gene TRBJ2-7; D is uncertain. Trimming took 7 bases from V and 0 from J, leaving 13 bases between them. This CDR3 comprises 14 residues. Looked up from germline, CDR1 is MDHEN and CDR2 is SYDVKM. The CDR3: CASTKGRFSYEQYF. In DNA form, the CDR3 reads TGTGCCAGCACCAAAGGGCGGTTCTCCTACGAGCAGTACTTC.

The gene calls are TRBV6-1 and TRBJ2-5; D is ambiguous. V was cut by 5 bases and J by 5 bases, with 12 bases left in between. The CDR3 loop spans 13 amino acids. From germline, CDR1 is MNHNS and CDR2 SASEGT. The CDR3 sequence is CASSRDGGETQYF. The CDR3 DNA reads as TGTGCCAGCAGTCGAGACGGTGGGGAGACCCAGTACTTC.

The rearrangement uses TRBV18 and TRBJ1-5, with a tentative D call TRBD1 (6 bases). The V end lost 3 bases, the J end lost 0 bases, and 12 bases lay between the germline ends. CDR1 and CDR2 from the germline V gene are KGHSH and LQKENI. The CDR3 runs 16 residues. Here the CDR3 DNA reads TGTGCCAGCTCACCGGGGGGGCCGCTTAGCAATCAGCCCCAGCATTTT. The encoded protein is CASSPGGPLSNQPQHF.

This clonotype was seen many times. The chain recombines TRBV28 with TRBJ2-7; 10 nucleotides line up with TRBD1. V dropped 2 bases and J dropped 5; count of bases not matched to a gene: 3. The CDR3 loop spans 14 amino acids. Germline CDR1 reads MDHEN; CDR2 reads SYDVKM. CDR3 in amino acids: CASSLKTGGHEQYF. The DNA of the CDR3 is TGTGCCAGCAGTTTAAAGACAGGGGGCCACGAGCAGTACTTC.

At least ten counts were recorded for this clonotype. The rearrangement uses TRBV4-1 and TRBJ1-1, with 7 bases identical to TRBD1. This CDR3 comprises 13 residues. J lost 1 base, V lost 6 bases, and 2 bases had no gene match. Germline V CDR1 and CDR2: MGHRA, YSYEKL. The CDR3 loop reads CASRGDRNTEAFF. DNA for the CDR3: TGCGCCAGCAGGGGGGACAGGAACACTGAAGCTTTCTTT.

In this sample, this clonotype turned up many times. The rearrangement joins TRBV7-9 to TRBJ1-1; 8 bases align to TRBD1. Germline values: CDR1 SEHNR, CDR2 FQNEAQ (reference sequence). The CDR3 is made up of 15 amino acids. V trimming: 4 bases; J trimming: 1 base; junction bases outside the gene matches: 5. The CDR3, as DNA: TGTGCCAGCAGCTCCCGACAGGGGTGGAACACTGAAGCTTTCTTT. Encoded protein: CASSSRQGWNTEAFF.